These 19 T cell receptor beta chains originate from one sample sequenced in a study of vaccination and CD4 T cells after COVID-19. Their cognate antigens are unknown. Scientists ran DNA taken from cultured CD4+ T cells through the Oncomine TCR Beta short-read assay for sequencing. TCRdb analysed the PCR reads with MiXCR anew, one entry per CDR3 protein. In the table there are nearly 20,000 distinct CDR3 sequences, about half of which are singletons. Sample treatment: 10-day PBMC culture with coronavirus spike peptide pools or control peptides (ViraFEST assay). Source: CD4+ T cells from blood, cultured in vitro, taken after SARS-CoV-2 vaccination. These receptors came from a human donor who had recovered from COVID-19.

V is TRBV6-1 and J is TRBJ2-5; tentatively, D is TRBD1 or TRBD2 (5 bases each). CDR1 is MNHNS, CDR2 SASEGT, per germline. The CDR3 loop spans 15 amino acids. V lost 3 bases and J 4 bases, leaving 15 bases between the germline ends. CDR3 DNA: TGTGCCAGCAGTGAGAACTTTGTGAGGGGAGAGACCCAGTACTTC. Protein product: CASSENFVRGETQYF.

The chain recombines TRBV6-1 with TRBJ2-1; D remains unclear. The CDR3 is made up of 16 amino acids. The ends were cut back, 6 bases at V and 0 bases at J, with 15 bases in the middle. Germline CDR1 MNHNS, CDR2 SASEGT. CDR3 sequence (DNA): TGTGCCAGCAGCCCCCGGGTGGGAAGCTCCTACAATGAGCAGTTCTTC. It codes for CASSPRVGSSYNEQFF.

The CDR3 sequence is CASGPRHRGDGELFF. DNA of the CDR3: TGTGCCAGCGGGCCTCGCCACAGGGGTGACGGGGAGCTGTTTTTT. The chain recombines TRBV7-2 with TRBJ2-2; 7 positions agree with TRBD1. Germline-derived CDR1 and CDR2 are SGHTA and FQGNSA. Losses at the gene ends were 8 bases for V and 7 bases for J; bases not matched to a gene: 13. CDR3 length: 15 residues.

The chain recombines TRBV11-3 with TRBJ1-6, with D perhaps matching TRBD1 (5 bases). The germline CDR1 and CDR2 sequences are SGHNT and YENEEA. This CDR3 has 14 amino acids. The ends were cut back, 3 bases at V and 8 bases at J, with 11 bases in the middle. CDR3 bases: TGTGCCAGCAGCTTCGGAGGGGTGGATTCACCCCTCCACTTT. Translation: CASSFGGVDSPLHF. The full variable domain, in which reference TRBV11-3 and TRBJ1-6 provide the parts outside the CDR3, is EAGVVQSPRYKIIEKKQPVAFWCNPISGHNTLYWYLQNLGQGPELLIRYENEEAVDDSQLPKDRFSAERLKGVDSTLKIQPAELGDSAVYLCASSFGGVDSPLHFGNGTRLTVT.

This clonotype has just a few counts. The V and J genes are TRBV7-2 and TRBJ1-5; D unresolved. The CDR3 totals 15 residues. CDR1 is SGHTA and CDR2 is FQGNSA in the germline V gene. V was clipped by 0 bases and J by 2 bases, with 8 bases between them. DNA of the CDR3: TGTGCCAGCAGCTTAGCTGGAGGTCGCAATCAGCCCCAGCATTTT. This codes for CASSLAGGRNQPQHF.

The chain combines TRBV2 with TRBJ2-1, with 11 bases identical to TRBD1. The germline CDR1 and CDR2 sequences are SNHLY and FYNNEI. There are 16 residues in the CDR3. The junction had 8 bases not matched to a gene; V was cut back by 5 bases and J by 5 bases. The CDR3 region has the DNA TGTGCCAGCAGTTTGATGGACAGGGGGCTGGACAATGAGCAGTTCTTC. Translated: CASSLMDRGLDNEQFF.

The chain uses TRBV7-8 and TRBJ2-7, with TRBD1 matching over 9 bases. The germline V gene has CDR1 SGHVS and CDR2 FQNEAQ. The J segment lost 4 bases and the V segment lost 2 bases, leaving 6 bases of the junction unmatched. The length of the CDR3 is 15 residues. The CDR3 DNA sequence: TGTGCCAGCAGCTTACTTTCGGGACAGGGTTACGAGCAGTACTTC. As protein: CASSLLSGQGYEQYF.

There are a few counts of this clonotype. The chain joins TRBV20-1 to TRBJ1-5; D gene unclear. Germline lookup yields CDR1 DFQATT and CDR2 SNEGSKA (reference sequence). Trimming removed 2 bases from V and 3 bases from J, with 11 bases in between. CDR3 size: 14 residues. CDR3 nucleotide sequence: TGCAGTGCTAGATCGACACAGCCCAATCAGCCCCAGCATTTT. Its protein product is CSARSTQPNQPQHF.

This sequence joins TRBV11-3 and TRBJ2-1, with 15 bases fitting TRBD2. Germline V gene sequence: CDR1 SGHNT, CDR2 YENEEA. Unmatched junction bases numbered 13, after V lost 8 bases and J lost 5 bases. This CDR3 spans 18 amino acids. The CDR3 is CASELGLAGGLGNNEQFF. The CDR3 nucleotides are TGTGCCAGCGAACTGGGACTAGCGGGAGGTTTGGGGAACAATGAGCAGTTCTTC.

The rearrangement links TRBV7-2 to TRBJ2-7; 8 bases align to TRBD2. Per the germline V gene, CDR1 is SGHTA and CDR2 is FQGNSA. Trimming removed 5 bases from V and 7 bases from J; junction bases left unmatched: 22. CDR3 length: 18 amino acids. The CDR3 reads CASSLSLGAGGLSDEQYF. CDR3 in DNA: TGTGCCAGCAGCCTGAGCTTGGGGGCGGGGGGCCTCTCAGATGAGCAGTACTTC.

The gene calls are TRBV7-7 and TRBJ1-1, with D hard to call. Germline V gene lookup returns CDR1 SSHAT and CDR2 FNYEAQ (reference sequence). V shed 4 bases and J shed 5 bases, with 11 bases lying between them. The CDR3 sequence is 13 residues long. Here the CDR3 reads CASSYEMGTEAFF. In DNA form, the CDR3 reads TGTGCCAGCAGCTACGAAATGGGGACTGAAGCTTTCTTT.

J is TRBJ2-3 and V is TRBV10-1; TRBD2 is a possible D gene (6 bases). Germline V gene sequence: CDR1 WNHNN, CDR2 SYGVQD (reference sequence). This CDR3 has 14 residues. V was shortened by 3 bases and J by 3 bases, with 10 bases between the two germline ends. The CDR3 DNA follows: TGCGCCAGCAGTGATTCGGGGGATACAGATACGCAGTATTTT. Amino acid sequence: CASSDSGDTDTQYF.

The rearrangement uses TRBV6-1 and TRBJ1-1, with D tentatively TRBD1 (5 bases). CDR3 length equals 13 residues. Germline lookup yields CDR1 MNHNS and CDR2 SASEGT. V was clipped by 6 bases and J by 10 bases, with 18 bases between them. CDR3 sequence (DNA): TGTGCCAGCAGATGGGCGGTTGGGGGTGGAGCTTTCTTT. Encoded protein: CASRWAVGGGAFF.

This rearrangement joins TRBV19 to TRBJ1-1, with no clear D. The CDR3 loop spans 15 amino acids. The V end was cut by 5 bases, the J end by 0 bases, with 13 bases between. Germline V gene lookup returns CDR1 LNHDA and CDR2 SQIVND (reference sequence). The DNA for the CDR3 is TGTGCCAGTAGTGCCCCTGGACTTTTGAACACTGAAGCTTTCTTT. Translating gives CASSAPGLLNTEAFF.

In its sample, this clonotype is medium-sized. V is TRBV20-1 and J is TRBJ2-2, with D perhaps given as TRBD1 or TRBD2 (6 bases each). Germline assignment: CDR1 DFQATT and CDR2 SNEGSKA (reference sequence). V was shortened by 3 bases and J by 5 bases, with 13 bases between the two germline ends. The CDR3 has 14 residues. The CDR3 region is CSAREGGGTGELFF. The CDR3 DNA follows: TGCAGTGCTAGGGAGGGGGGCGGAACCGGGGAGCTGTTTTTT.

This clonotype was seen only once. J is TRBJ1-1 and V is TRBV7-3; D gene unclear. The CDR3 has 13 amino acids. Trimming cost V 4 bases and J 5 bases, with 11 bases left between them. Germline V gene data show CDR1 as SGHTA and CDR2 as FQGTGA. The CDR3 here is CASSSRMGTEAFF. DNA of the CDR3: TGTGCCAGCAGCTCGAGGATGGGGACTGAAGCTTTCTTT.

This clonotype occurred a few times. The chain has TRBV21-1 and TRBJ2-2; the table's D call, TRBD2, was not checked against the DNA. TRBV21-1 has pseudogene status. This CDR3 contains 18 residues. Here the CDR3 DNA reads TGTGCCAGCAGCACCGAGGGCGGCGGGAGGGCTCCCTCCGGGGAGCTGTTTTTT. As protein: CASSTEGGGRAPSGELFF.

The gene calls are TRBV28 and TRBJ1-6, with D possibly being TRBD1 (6 bases). Germline V gene data show CDR1 as MDHEN and CDR2 as SYDVKM. This CDR3 contains 17 residues. Trimming took 4 bases from V and 12 from J, leaving 25 bases between them. The CDR3 DNA reads TGTGCCAGCAGTTCGCGGGGCTTTGACAGGAGCTGGGAACCCCTCCACTTT. Translation: CASSSRGFDRSWEPLHF.

The rearrangement uses TRBV7-9 and TRBJ1-2; TRBD1 agrees at 8 bases. This CDR3 has 15 residues. Germline V gene lookup returns CDR1 SEHNR and CDR2 FQNEAQ (reference sequence). Trimming cost V 3 bases and J 6 bases; bases outside gene matches: 9. CDR3 region: CASSLETGVRHGYTF. DNA of the CDR3: TGTGCCAGCAGCTTGGAGACAGGGGTACGACATGGCTACACCTTC. Looking up the rest from reference TRBV7-9 and TRBJ1-2 gives the full variable domain: DTGVSQNPRHKITKRGQNVTFRCDPISEHNRLYWYRQTLGQGPEFLTYFQNEAQLEKSRLLSDRFSAERPKGSFSTLEIQRTEQGDSAMYLCASSLETGVRHGYTFGSGTRLTVV.